This T cell receptor beta chain was sequenced for a study of post-analysis software for immune sequencing data. Points from the study as a whole: Under the F measure, samples that were prepared in one batch clustered strongly together. Patients carried roughly five TRBV segments more frequently than controls did, and TRBV5-6, TRBV5-1 and TRBV20-1 were among them.

For this clonotype: Antigen unknown.

The length of the CDR3 is 13 residues. Trimming shortened V by 4 bases and J by 10 bases, and 16 bases separated the two germline ends. Germline V CDR1 and CDR2: MNHEY, SVGAGI. Unique molecular identifiers tagged the TCR beta cDNA libraries. From the PCR reads, TCRdb called clonotypes with MiXCR, one entry per CDR3 protein. This table holds just over 250,000 distinct CDR3 sequences, 30% to 45% found once. This clonotype originated in a girl aged 10-17 years with multiple sclerosis. Sequenced: blood. V and J are TRBV6-5 and TRBJ1-1; D uncertain. The CDR3 DNA reads TGTGCCAGCAGTTTACGCTCCAGAGCGGGAGCTTTCTTT. Translating it yields CASSLRSRAGAFF.